A selection of T cell receptor beta chains follows, all from one sample in a study of OX40 agonist ivuxolimab in advanced cancers. TCRdb's copy holds only in-frame clones and misses some; the assay was immunoSEQ multiplex PCR. The sample has some 64,000 clones, 65% to 90% seen once. The sample here was CD4+ or CD8+ T cells sorted from blood, taken in a trial of the OX40 agonist ivuxolimab. These receptors came from an adult with an advanced solid tumor such as melanoma, head and neck, liver or kidney cancer. Each CDR3 is given with its conserved first and last residue. A D gene is named only where the DNA matches it firmly. Part of the rows lack a size; the others show once, few, many or a class for expanded clones.

NA	TRBV7-3	NA	TRBJ2-3	CASSTGWTDTQYF	TGTGCCAGCTCCACAGGGTGGACAGATACGCAGTATTTT
NA	TRBV28	NA	TRBJ2-2	CASSFGGFTGELFF	TGTGCCAGCAGTTTTGGGGGGTTCACCGGGGAGCTGTTTTTT
once	TRBV6-1	NA	TRBJ2-4	CASSESGKNIQYF	TGTGCCAGCAGTGAGTCAGGAAAAAACATTCAGTACTTC
NA	TRBV2	TRBD1	TRBJ1-3	CASRSYRQGGTIYF	TGTGCCAGCCGTTCATACCGACAGGGGGGCACCATATATTTT
few	TRBV7-9	NA	TRBJ1-2	CASSSVTYGYTF	TGTGCCAGCAGCTCCGTGACTTATGGCTACACCTTC
NA	TRBV29-1	NA	TRBJ1-2	CSVDPPGQVGYTF	TGCAGCGTTGACCCTCCGGGACAAGTTGGCTACACCTTC
NA	TRBV5-6	NA	TRBJ2-6	CASSFWGANVLTF	TGTGCCAGCAGCTTCTGGGGTGCCAACGTCCTGACTTTC
NA	TRBV4-1	NA	TRBJ2-3	CASSHYGVASTDTQYF	TGCGCCAGCAGCCACTACGGGGTGGCGAGCACAGATACGCAGTATTTT
NA	TRBV10-3	NA	TRBJ1-4	CAIRGGPNEKLFF	TGTGCCATCAGGGGGGGTCCAAATGAAAAACTGTTTTTT
few	TRBV2	NA	TRBJ1-5	CASSPRGMYQPQHF	TGTGCCAGCAGCCCTAGGGGGATGTATCAGCCCCAGCATTTT
NA	TRBV7-3	NA	TRBJ2-3	CASSLIGWDTSTDTQYF	TGTGCCAGCAGCTTAATCGGTTGGGACACAAGCACAGATACGCAGTATTTT
NA	TRBV6-5	NA	TRBJ2-1	CASSYSELVRVNEQFF	TGTGCCAGCAGTTACTCGGAACTAGTCAGGGTCAATGAGCAGTTCTTC
NA	TRBV7-2	NA	TRBJ2-2	CASVFEPYTRVSGELFF	TGTGCCAGCGTTTTTGAACCCTATACTAGGGTGTCCGGGGAGCTGTTTTTT
NA	TRBV4-1	NA	TRBJ1-6	CASSQGRNYNSPLHF	TGCGCCAGCAGCCAGGGGCGCAACTATAATTCACCCCTCCACTTT
NA	TRBV5-6	NA	TRBJ2-7	CASTTPFAGILTPSYEQYF	TGTGCCAGCACCACCCCTTTTGCGGGGATACTTACTCCCTCCTACGAGCAGTACTTC
NA	TRBV5-1	NA	TRBJ2-2	CASSRGFDTGELFF	TGCGCCAGCAGTCGGGGGTTCGACACCGGGGAGCTGTTTTTT